The 27 T cell receptor beta chains in this list originate from one sample, sequenced in a study of spatial heterogeneity in lung cancer. TCRdb passed the 5' RACE reads through MiXCR, listing each CDR3 protein once. The sample lists approximately 92,000 distinct CDR3 sequences, about an eighth seen once, with about 41% in the top ten. Time point here: sample taken at primary tumor resection. This specimen consisted of PBMCs, obtained at surgery. The receptor source for this set is a male donor with early-stage non-small cell lung cancer.

Many counts were recorded for this clonotype. The chain combines TRBV5-5 with TRBJ2-5; D tentatively fits TRBD1 or TRBD2 (5 bases each). This CDR3 spans 15 amino acids. Germline-derived CDR1 and CDR2 are SGHKS and YYEKEE (reference sequence). V shed 4 bases and J shed 6 bases, with 19 bases lying between them. CDR3 region: CASSPLRGPTQTQYF. CDR3 DNA sequence: TGTGCCAGCAGCCCTCTGAGGGGCCCAACCCAGACCCAGTACTTC.

This clonotype was observed a handful of times. This chain connects TRBV3-1 to TRBJ2-6; no definite D call. V was cut by 2 bases and J by 4 bases, with 9 bases left in between. Germline CDR1 reads LGHDT; CDR2 reads YNNKEL (reference sequence). The CDR3 contains 15 residues. The chain's CDR3 is CASSQTVRGANVLTF. CDR3 sequence (DNA): TGTGCCAGCAGCCAAACGGTTCGAGGGGCCAACGTCCTGACTTTC.

This clonotype was picked up many times. In DNA form, the CDR3 reads TGTGCCTGGCACCGGGACAGGGGACGCTCTGGGGCCAACGTCCTGACTTTC. Translated: CAWHRDRGRSGANVLTF. The chain is built from TRBV30 and TRBJ2-6; 10 positions agree with TRBD1. CDR1 is GTSNPN and CDR2 is SVGIG in the germline V gene (reference sequence). This CDR3 contains 17 residues. The V and J ends lost 5 bases and 0 bases, in that order; junction bases with no gene match: 7.

This chain connects TRBV9 to TRBJ1-5; the D is unclear. The CDR3 is 13 residues long. V shed 2 bases and J shed 5 bases, with 8 bases lying between them. The germline V gene has CDR1 SGDLS and CDR2 YYNGEE. The CDR3 coding sequence is TGTGCCAGCAGCGTCCACGAGGATCAGCCCCAGCATTTT. This translates into CASSVHEDQPQHF.

This clonotype was observed many times. The J gene is TRBJ1-2, the V gene TRBV12-3 or TRBV12-4; D gene unclear. The CDR3 spans 13 residues. V was pared by 1 base and J by 4 bases, with 7 bases between. The CDR3 DNA reads as TGTGCCAGCAGTTTAGTGGCCAGCTATGGCTACACCTTC. Translating it yields CASSLVASYGYTF.

This clonotype has at least ten counts. V and J are TRBV12-3 or TRBV12-4 and TRBJ1-1; D is undetermined. Trimming removed 4 bases from V and 1 base from J, with 19 bases in between. The CDR3 is 17 amino acids. The CDR3 loop is CASSSNPGKTRNTEAFF. In nucleotides, the CDR3 is TGTGCCAGCAGTTCTAACCCTGGCAAAACGAGGAACACTGAAGCTTTCTTT.

V is TRBV6-5 and J is TRBJ2-5; TRBD2 matches at 11 bases. J lost 2 bases, V lost 4 bases, and 9 bases had no gene match. Germline V gene lookup returns CDR1 MNHEY and CDR2 SVGAGI. CDR3 length: 17 residues. The CDR3 here is CASSSQLAGATQETQYF. CDR3 DNA sequence: TGTGCCAGCAGTTCACAACTAGCGGGGGCCACGCAAGAGACCCAGTACTTC.

This clonotype occurred many times. The rearrangement uses TRBV20-1 and TRBJ2-3; 8 nucleotides line up with TRBD2. V gave up 6 bases and J gave up 6 bases; unmatched junction bases: 5. The CDR3 runs to 12 residues. Per germline, CDR1 DFQATT and CDR2 SNEGSKA (reference sequence). CDR3 bases: TGCAGTGCGACGCCGGGAGGGGATACGCAGTATTTT. It is translated as CSATPGGDTQYF.

The chain combines TRBV9 with TRBJ2-2; D gene uncertain. Per the germline V gene, CDR1 is SGDLS and CDR2 is YYNGEE. This CDR3 has 14 residues. The V end was cut by 4 bases, the J end by 6 bases, with 13 bases between. The CDR3 DNA reads as TGTGCCAGCAGCTCCCGACTCCTTGCCGGGGAGCTGTTTTTT. Translated: CASSSRLLAGELFF.

This chain links TRBV18 with TRBJ2-1; 8 nucleotides align to TRBD1. V shed 1 base and J 6 bases; nucleotides not matched to a gene: 5. The germline V gene encodes CDR1 KGHSH and CDR2 LQKENI. The CDR3 extends over 15 amino acids. The CDR3 loop is CASSPRQGAVNEQFF. In DNA, the CDR3 is TGTGCCAGCTCACCACGGCAGGGGGCGGTCAATGAGCAGTTCTTC. The full variable domain, with the rest looked up from reference TRBV18 and TRBJ2-1, is NAGVMQNPRHLVRRRGQEARLRCSPMKGHSHVYWYRQLPEEGLKFMVYLQKENIIDESGMPKERFSAEFPKEGPSILRIQQVVRGDSAAYFCASSPRQGAVNEQFFGPGTRLTVL.

The chain combines TRBV5-1 with TRBJ1-4, with TRBD1 identical over 10 bases. Looked up from germline, CDR1 is SGHRS and CDR2 is YFSETQ. The CDR3 spans 15 residues. Trimming removed 4 bases from V and 8 bases from J; junction bases left unmatched: 8. CDR3 sequence (DNA): TGCGCCAGCAGCGACGACAGGGGGCTCAGGGAAAAACTGTTTTTT. Translating gives CASSDDRGLREKLFF.

J is TRBJ2-7 and V is TRBV14; D ambiguous. The CDR3 consists of 14 residues. V was clipped by 4 bases and J by 2 bases, with 12 bases between them. Germline loops: CDR1 SGHDN, CDR2 FVKESK. CDR3 sequence reads: CASSPVGPPYEQYF. CDR3 nucleotides: TGTGCCAGCAGCCCCGTTGGCCCCCCCTACGAGCAGTACTTC.

This clonotype was seen only a few times. This rearrangement joins TRBV7-9 to TRBJ1-2; D remains unclear. The CDR3 is made up of 14 amino acids. Germline V CDR1 and CDR2: SEHNR, FQNEAQ (reference sequence). Trimming removed 1 base at V and 5 bases at J, with 11 bases between. CDR3 region: CASSLGGNFYGYTF. The CDR3 DNA reads TGTGCCAGCAGCTTAGGAGGGAATTTTTATGGCTACACCTTC.

The chain combines TRBV7-9 with TRBJ2-5; 12 bases map to TRBD1. Germline V gives CDR1 SEHNR, CDR2 FQNEAQ (reference sequence). With 4 bases clipped from V and 6 bases from J, the junction kept 12 bases outside the gene matches. The CDR3 sequence is 17 residues long. The CDR3, as DNA: TGTGCCAGCAGCTCACACCGGGACAGGGGGCAAGTGAAGACCCAGTACTTC. Protein sequence: CASSSHRDRGQVKTQYF.

The rearrangement uses TRBV7-3 and TRBJ2-1; the match to TRBD2 covers 9 bases. V lost 2 bases, J lost 10 bases, and 0 bases stayed unmatched. There are 12 residues in the CDR3. CDR1 and CDR2 from the germline V gene are SGHTA and FQGTGA. The CDR3 loop reads CASSLAGGEQFF. CDR3 nucleotides: TGTGCCAGCAGCTTAGCGGGAGGGGAGCAGTTCTTC.

The rearrangement links TRBV6-5 to TRBJ2-2; 13 bases are shared with TRBD2. This CDR3 comprises 16 residues. Germline V gives CDR1 MNHEY, CDR2 SVGAGI. Trimming took 6 bases from V and 6 from J; bases not matched to a gene: 7. The CDR3: CASRGLAGTLSGELFF. CDR3 in DNA: TGTGCCAGCAGGGGACTAGCGGGGACCCTCTCCGGGGAGCTGTTTTTT.

Many counts were recorded for this clonotype. The chain is built from TRBV7-2 and TRBJ2-5; D might be TRBD2 (5 bases). The germline CDR1 and CDR2 sequences are SGHTA and FQGNSA. V was shortened by 4 bases and J by 1 base, with 19 bases between the two germline ends. The CDR3 loop spans 17 amino acids. The CDR3: CASSSAPGPRAQETQYF. The CDR3 DNA reads TGTGCCAGCAGCTCAGCCCCAGGACCGAGGGCCCAAGAGACCCAGTACTTC.

This clonotype was counted at least ten times. This chain connects TRBV7-2 to TRBJ2-3; D perhaps matches TRBD1 (6 bases). V was clipped by 4 bases and J by 5 bases, with 10 bases between them. Germline V gene data show CDR1 as SGHTA and CDR2 as FQGNSA. The CDR3 length is 13 residues. CDR3 DNA sequence: TGTGCCAGCAGCTCACAGGGCGGAGATACGCAGTATTTT. Translating it yields CASSSQGGDTQYF.

This clonotype appeared many times. The J gene is TRBJ2-1, the V gene TRBV4-2, with D maybe TRBD2 (5 bases). The ends were cut back, 4 bases at V and 0 bases at J, with 10 bases in the middle. Germline lookup yields CDR1 LGHNA and CDR2 YNFKEQ. The CDR3 runs 15 residues. CDR3 coding DNA: TGTGCCAGCAGCCTTGAAGCGGCCTCCTACAATGAGCAGTTCTTC. It encodes CASSLEAASYNEQFF.

Only a few counts were recorded for this clonotype. V is TRBV12-3 or TRBV12-4 and J is TRBJ2-3; TRBD2 matches 13 bases. The J segment lost 2 bases and the V segment lost 7 bases, leaving 15 bases of the junction unmatched. The CDR3 runs to 19 residues. The CDR3 DNA is TGTGCCAGCACTTTCCTAACTAGCGGGAGGGAGAGAGTCACAGATACGCAGTATTTT. Protein: CASTFLTSGRERVTDTQYF.

The rearrangement joins TRBV27 to TRBJ2-5; the D call may be TRBD1 or TRBD2 (5 bases each). This CDR3 is 13 amino acids long. Germline CDR1 and CDR2: MNHEY and SMNVEV (reference sequence). Deletions cut 6 bases from V and 2 bases from J, with 10 bases between. The CDR3 reads CASRHRRQETQYF. Here the CDR3 DNA reads TGTGCCAGCAGACACAGGAGGCAAGAGACCCAGTACTTC.

The chain joins TRBV7-9 to TRBJ2-7; 9 bases map to TRBD1. Trimming took 5 bases from V and 6 from J; bases not matched to a gene: 8. Per germline, CDR1 SEHNR and CDR2 FQNEAQ (reference sequence). This CDR3 has 14 residues. The CDR3, as DNA: TGTGCCAGCAGCCCGGCGGGACAGGGAGGCGAGCAGTACTTC. This translates into CASSPAGQGGEQYF.

In this sample, this clonotype turned up a few times. This rearrangement joins TRBV20-1 to TRBJ2-2, with no clear D. CDR3 length: 15 residues. Germline V gives CDR1 DFQATT, CDR2 SNEGSKA (reference sequence). Trimming took 5 bases from V and 6 from J, leaving 19 bases between them. The DNA of the CDR3 is TGCAGTGCTTTCGGTAGTGGGATGGCCGCCGGGGAGCTGTTTTTT. Its protein is CSAFGSGMAAGELFF.

The rearrangement uses TRBV4-3 and TRBJ2-5; D ambiguous. Germline assignment: CDR1 LGHNA and CDR2 YSLEER. The CDR3 covers 14 residues. Deletions cut 0 bases from V and 4 bases from J, with 9 bases between. The CDR3: CASSQDWARETQYF. The CDR3 nucleotides are TGCGCCAGCAGCCAAGATTGGGCTCGAGAGACCCAGTACTTC.

This clonotype was counted ten times or more. The chain uses TRBV12-3 or TRBV12-4 and TRBJ1-5, with 7 bases identical to TRBD1. CDR3 length: 14 amino acids. V dropped 5 bases and J dropped 6; count of bases not matched to a gene: 7. CDR3 loop: CASSRDRVAQPQHF. CDR3 nucleotides: TGTGCCAGCAGTAGAGACAGGGTTGCTCAGCCCCAGCATTTT.

The sample holds a few counts of this clonotype. This chain links TRBV7-2 with TRBJ1-1, with D unresolved. This CDR3 is built from 13 residues. The ends were cut back, 2 bases at V and 8 bases at J, with 12 bases in the middle. Germline V gene data show CDR1 as SGHTA and CDR2 as FQGNSA. This CDR3 is CASSLRPGDEAFF. CDR3 DNA sequence: TGTGCCAGCAGCTTACGGCCAGGAGACGAAGCTTTCTTT.

This clonotype appeared a few times. V and J are TRBV7-9 and TRBJ1-2; a weak D match, TRBD1 (5 bases). Germline CDR1 SEHNR, CDR2 FQNEAQ (reference sequence). V lost 6 bases and J lost 10, with 15 bases in between. The CDR3 runs 12 residues. CDR3 sequence (DNA): TGTGCCAGCAGATCGGGACCAGATGACTACACCTTC. Protein: CASRSGPDDYTF.